The clone carrying this TCR beta chain was seen a few times. Its antigen is unidentified. These data belong to a study of early T cells in non-severe SARS-CoV-2 infection. Study-wide background: Sequencing was performed on bulk RNA from unsorted whole blood, leaving chains unpaired.

With V trimmed by 1 base and J by 6 bases, 3 bases remained unmatched. CDR3 length: 15 residues. Germline assignment: CDR1 SGHNT and CDR2 YENEEA. Individual cDNA molecules received unique molecular identifiers during library preparation. TCRdb ran MiXCR on the 5' RACE reads and lists one entry per CDR3 protein. The table has tens of thousands of distinct CDR3 sequences, 7.5% to 9% seen once. Study results and limitations: Anti-spike CD8 specificities were favored by VDJdb matching, whose results missed private and CD4 specificities.

The sequencing used whole blood, collected at baseline. The receptor comes from an adult who was a healthcare worker with PCR-confirmed SARS-CoV-2 infection or an uninfected control (not recorded which). The rearrangement uses TRBV11-3 and TRBJ2-1, with TRBD2 matching over 10 bases. In nucleotides, the CDR3 is TGTGCCAGCAGCTTAGCAGCGGGAGGGCTCAATGAGCAGTTCTTC. This sequence encodes CASSLAAGGLNEQFF. Looking up the rest from reference TRBV11-3 and TRBJ2-1 gives the full variable domain: EAGVVQSPRYKIIEKKQPVAFWCNPISGHNTLYWYLQNLGQGPELLIRYENEEAVDDSQLPKDRFSAERLKGVDSTLKIQPAELGDSAVYLCASSLAAGGLNEQFFGPGTRLTVL.